The 18 T cell receptor beta chains below were found in one sample sequenced in a study of shared clonotypes between healthy human individuals. Naive CD8 populations comprised CD45RO-negative cells positively selected for CCR7, excluding terminally differentiated effector memory CD45RA+ cells. Repertoires were generated with immunoSEQ multiplex PCR, while TCRdb's copy carries only in-frame clones and drops some. The table has some 2.1 million clones, around 93% seen once. Sequencing was done on a sample of naive CD8+ T cells from PBMCs. The origin of the receptors is a young man in good health. Some clones in this sample may be carry-over from other donors' samples.

The chain combines TRBV4-3 with TRBJ2-1; 8 positions agree with TRBD2. Germline V gene sequence: CDR1 LGHNA, CDR2 YSLEER. CDR3 length: 16 amino acids. V shed 0 bases, J shed 8 bases, and the junction held 9 bases outside the gene matches. CDR3 sequence (DNA): TGCGCCAGCAGCCAAGAGCCGGGACTAGTGGGCGATGAGCAGTTCTTC. This sequence encodes CASSQEPGLVGDEQFF.

The rearrangement links TRBV7-2 to TRBJ2-7; D not resolved. V was shortened by 7 bases and J by 3 bases, with 16 bases between the two germline ends. CDR3 size: 14 residues. The germline V gene encodes CDR1 SGHTA and CDR2 FQGNSA. The DNA for the CDR3 is TGTGCCAGCACCCTTAAAGCCTGGCTCTACGAGCAGTACTTC. It is translated as CASTLKAWLYEQYF.

This chain joins TRBV27 and TRBJ2-6; possibly TRBD2 for D (6 bases). The CDR3 is 16 amino acids. CDR1 is MNHEY and CDR2 is SMNVEV in the germline V gene (reference sequence). Trimming stripped 3 bases from V and 1 base from J, with 10 bases between. The DNA for the CDR3 is TGTGCCAGCAGTTTCTTGGGACTTTCTGGGGCCAACGTCCTGACTTTC. It codes for CASSFLGLSGANVLTF.

As concerns this clone: Additional DNA sequences in this sample encode the identical CDR3. The chain couples TRBV6-5 to TRBJ2-7; D is ambiguous. V dropped 0 bases and J dropped 5 bases, with 5 bases sitting between them. Germline V gene data show CDR1 as MNHEY and CDR2 as SVGAGI. The length of the CDR3 is 12 residues. As DNA, the CDR3 is TGTGCCAGCAGTTACTCTGGGGACGAGCAGTACTTC. This codes for CASSYSGDEQYF.

The chain couples TRBV29-1 to TRBJ2-7; possibly TRBD1 or TRBD2 for D (5 bases each). The CDR3 totals 14 residues. V lost 0 bases to trimming and J lost 3 bases, with 12 bases between them. Germline assignment: CDR1 SQVTM and CDR2 ANQGSEA. CDR3 protein: CSVEEGTGNYEQYF. For the CDR3, the DNA is TGCAGCGTTGAAGAGGGGACGGGAAACTACGAGCAGTACTTC.

This chain connects TRBV9 to TRBJ2-7; D not resolved. With 4 bases removed from V and 4 bases from J, the gap between germline ends came to 18 bases. This CDR3 is 15 amino acids long. Germline loops: CDR1 SGDLS, CDR2 YYNGEE. DNA of the CDR3: TGTGCCAGCAGCTACGGGTTGGGTTTTGGGTACGAGCAGTACTTC. Its translation is CASSYGLGFGYEQYF. Full variable domain (missing parts from reference TRBV9 and TRBJ2-7): DSGVTQTPKHLITATGQRVTLRCSPRSGDLSVYWYQQSLDQGLQFLIQYYNGEERAKGNILERFSAQQFPDLHSELNLSSLELGDSALYFCASSYGLGFGYEQYFGPGTRLTVT.

The chain recombines TRBV19 with TRBJ1-1; D not certain. This CDR3 contains 13 residues. CDR1 and CDR2 from the germline V gene are LNHDA and SQIVND (reference sequence). V lost 0 bases, J lost 7 bases, and 9 bases lay in between. CDR3 protein: CASSIDLEGEAFF. CDR3 DNA: TGTGCCAGTAGTATAGATCTGGAGGGTGAAGCTTTCTTT.

The rearrangement joins TRBV4-2 to TRBJ2-7, with 7 positions matching TRBD2. The CDR3 is made up of 15 amino acids. The V segment lost 1 base and the J segment 3 bases; nucleotides outside the gene matches: 6. Per germline, CDR1 LGHNA and CDR2 YNFKEQ. The CDR3 protein is CASSQALGEGYEQYF. The CDR3 nucleotides read TGTGCCAGCAGCCAAGCCTTAGGGGAGGGCTACGAGCAGTACTTC.

The chain employs TRBV5-1 and TRBJ2-1, with 7 positions matching TRBD2. Germline CDR1 reads SGHRS; CDR2 reads YFSETQ. The V and J ends lost 4 bases and 8 bases, in that order; junction bases with no gene match: 18. The CDR3 consists of 17 residues. CDR3 sequence (DNA): TGCGCCAGCAGCCCCGAACCTCCCGGGACTATCGGCTATGAGCAGTTCTTC. This translates into CASSPEPPGTIGYEQFF. Supplemented by reference TRBV5-1 and TRBJ2-1, the full variable domain reads KAGVTQTPRYLIKTRGQQVTLSCSPISGHRSVSWYQQTPGQGLQFLFEYFSETQRNKGNFPGRFSGRQFSNSRSEMNVSTLELGDSALYLCASSPEPPGTIGYEQFFGPGTRLTVL.

This chain links TRBV11-2 with TRBJ1-5; TRBD1 matches at 10 bases. J lost 5 bases, V lost 5 bases, and 6 bases had no gene match. Per the germline V gene, CDR1 is SGHAT and CDR2 is FQNNGV. The CDR3 spans 15 residues. The CDR3 DNA reads as TGTGCCAGCAGCGCCGGGACAGGGGTTTATCAGCCCCAGCATTTT. The encoded protein is CASSAGTGVYQPQHF.

The chain has TRBV6-1 and TRBJ2-7, with D tentatively TRBD1 (6 bases). CDR3 length equals 14 residues. Germline V CDR1 and CDR2: MNHNS, SASEGT. The V gene lost 5 bases and the J gene lost 4 bases, with 15 bases spanning the gap. The DNA for the CDR3 is TGTGCCAGCAGTCACCGGACAGCCGGATACGAGCAGTACTTC. As protein: CASSHRTAGYEQYF.

Only one count was recorded for this clone. V is TRBV4-1 and J is TRBJ2-7, with a tentative D call TRBD1 (6 bases). Per germline, CDR1 MGHRA and CDR2 YSYEKL. V lost 0 bases, J lost 6 bases, and 15 bases lay in between. This CDR3 is built from 15 residues. The CDR3 loop is CASSQDTGTTLEQYF. The CDR3 nucleotides are TGCGCCAGCAGCCAAGATACCGGGACAACCCTCGAGCAGTACTTC.

V and J are TRBV25-1 and TRBJ2-7; 9 nucleotides align to TRBD2. The CDR3 runs to 12 residues. Germline V gene data show CDR1 as MGHDK and CDR2 as SYGVNS. The J segment lost 2 bases and the V segment lost 7 bases, leaving 0 bases of the junction unmatched. CDR3: CASTSGTYEQYF. The CDR3 nucleotides read TGTGCCAGCACTAGCGGGACCTACGAGCAGTACTTC.

J is TRBJ2-1 and V is TRBV18, with TRBD2 matching over 8 bases. The CDR3 totals 12 residues. V was pared by 3 bases and J by 10 bases, with 2 bases of the junction left unmatched. In germline, CDR1 is KGHSH, CDR2 LQKENI. In nucleotides, the CDR3 is TGTGCCAGCTCACCCCGACTAGCGGAGCAGTTCTTC. This codes for CASSPRLAEQFF.

As concerns this clone: Given a much more abundant clone one base away, this may be a read error. This specimen includes other DNA sequences encoding the same CDR3. V gene TRBV27 combines with J gene TRBJ2-7, with a possible D match to TRBD1 (6 bases). Per germline, CDR1 MNHEY and CDR2 SMNVEV (reference sequence). V shed 4 bases and J shed 2 bases, with 9 bases lying between them. The CDR3 contains 13 residues. CDR3 sequence (DNA): TGTGCCAGCAGTTGGGGACATACCTACGAGCAGTACTTC. It codes for CASSWGHTYEQYF.

The J gene is TRBJ2-7, the V gene TRBV7-6, with 9 bases fitting TRBD1. Germline V CDR1 and CDR2: SGHVS, FNYEAQ. This CDR3 spans 14 amino acids. V lost 4 bases to trimming and J lost 7 bases; unmatched junction nucleotides: 8. The CDR3 DNA reads TGTGCCAGCAGCTCTGGGACAGGGCTACGAGAGCAGTACTTC. Encoded protein: CASSSGTGLREQYF. The variable domain in full, with the rest retrieved from reference TRBV7-6 and TRBJ2-7, is GAGVSQSPRYKVTKRGQDVALRCDPISGHVSLYWYRQALGQGPEFLTYFNYEAQQDKSGLPNDRFSAERPEGSISTLTIQRTEQRDSAMYRCASSSGTGLREQYFGPGTRLTVT.

The rearrangement uses TRBV7-3 and TRBJ1-3, with no clear D. The germline CDR1 and CDR2 sequences are SGHTA and FQGTGA. V was pared by 4 bases and J by 0 bases, with 10 bases between. This CDR3 contains 15 residues. The CDR3 region is CASSSNPVSGNTIYF. The CDR3 DNA reads TGTGCCAGCAGCTCAAACCCGGTCTCTGGAAACACCATATATTTT. The full variable domain, completed using reference TRBV7-3 and TRBJ1-3, is GAGVSQTPSNKVTEKGKYVELRCDPISGHTALYWYRQSLGQGPEFLIYFQGTGAADDSGLPNDRFFAVRPEGSVSTLKIQRTERGDSAVYLCASSSNPVSGNTIYFGEGSWLTVV.

This sequence joins TRBV6-5 and TRBJ1-2; 7 bases align to TRBD1. The CDR3 contains 14 residues. Trimming took 6 bases from V and 8 from J; bases not matched to a gene: 12. Germline lookup yields CDR1 MNHEY and CDR2 SVGAGI. Here the CDR3 DNA reads TGTGCCAGCAGCCCTGGACAGGCCTTAAGGGGCTACACCTTC. Protein: CASSPGQALRGYTF.